The rows below give T cell receptor beta chains drawn from one sample of a study of CD8+CD57+ T cells in acquired aplastic anemia. TCRdb re-derived calls from the reads in MiXCR, one entry per CDR3 protein. The table includes some 200,000 distinct CDR3 sequences, roughly 45% detected once. Sequenced sample: sorted CD4+, CD8+, or CD8+CD57+ T cells (not recorded which) from PBMCs. These receptors were collected from a human donor with aplastic anemia. CDR3s include the opening cysteine and the closing phenylalanine or tryptophan. The D gene is left open where the match is weak. Size tells how often a clone was seen (once, few, many) or the class of an expanded clone, and some rows leave it out.

CASSLAGVNTIYF,TGTGCCAGCAGCTTAGCAGGGGTGAACACCATATATTTT,13,TRBV7-9,NA,TRBJ1-3,NA
CASSLHAGSGNTIYF,TGTGCCAGCAGCTTACATGCGGGGTCTGGAAACACCATATATTTT,15,TRBV7-9,NA,TRBJ1-3,NA
CASSLSPRGDTGELFF,TGCGCCAGCAGCTTGAGCCCCCGGGGGGACACCGGGGAGCTGTTTTTT,16,TRBV5-1,TRBD2,TRBJ2-2,NA
CASSQYGTSGAYEQYF,TGCGCCAGCAGCCAGTACGGGACTAGCGGGGCCTACGAGCAGTACTTC,16,TRBV5-1,TRBD2,TRBJ2-7,NA
CASSLAGESSYEQYF,TGCGCCAGCAGCTTAGCGGGGGAGAGCTCCTACGAGCAGTACTTC,15,TRBV5-1,TRBD2,TRBJ2-7,many
CASSQAPGGATDTQYF,TGCGCCAGCAGCCAAGCTCCAGGGGGCGCAACAGATACGCAGTATTTT,16,TRBV4-3,TRBD1,TRBJ2-3,NA
CASSSNQETQYF,TGTGCCAGCAGCTCCAACCAAGAGACCCAGTACTTC,12,TRBV7-9,NA,TRBJ2-5,many
CASSVDRKYEQYF,TGTGCCAGCAGTGTCGACAGAAAATACGAGCAGTACTTC,13,TRBV2,NA,TRBJ2-7,NA
CSARKGENSYEQYF,TGCAGTGCTAGGAAGGGTGAGAACTCCTACGAGCAGTACTTC,14,TRBV20-1,NA,TRBJ2-7,many
CASSLMPQGVNTEAFF,TGTGCCAGCAGTTTAATGCCCCAGGGGGTGAACACTGAAGCTTTCTTT,16,TRBV27,TRBD1,TRBJ1-1,NA
CASSTSRGGLAFPEAFF,TGTGCCAGCAGTACCTCGCGCGGGGGGCTGGCTTTCCCTGAAGCTTTCTTT,17,TRBV28,NA,TRBJ1-1,few
CATTVGGSPEWRSNQPQHF,TGTGCCACCACCGTCGGAGGCTCACCTGAATGGAGAAGCAATCAGCCCCAGCATTTT,19,TRBV19,NA,TRBJ1-5,many
CASSLLWFGNTIYF,TGTGCCAGCAGCCTTCTCTGGTTTGGAAACACCATATATTTT,14,TRBV7-2,NA,TRBJ1-3,NA
CASSSGTSGAHEQYF,TGTGCCAGCAGCTCCGGGACTAGCGGGGCCCACGAGCAGTACTTC,15,TRBV11-1,TRBD2,TRBJ2-7,many
CASSPQGTGARYEQFF,TGTGCCAGCTCACCACAGGGAACAGGGGCGAGATACGAGCAGTTCTTC,16,TRBV18,TRBD1,TRBJ2-1,NA
CSARQWDRSNEQYF,TGCAGTGCTAGACAATGGGACAGGTCGAACGAGCAGTACTTC,14,TRBV20-1,TRBD1,TRBJ2-7,NA
CASSIVAGSSYEQYF,TGTGCCAGTAGTATAGTGGCAGGCAGCTCCTACGAGCAGTACTTC,15,TRBV19,NA,TRBJ2-7,many
CSVEEQGGEQYF,TGCAGCGTTGAAGAACAGGGAGGCGAGCAGTACTTC,12,TRBV29-1,NA,TRBJ2-7,many
CASKVQGADEKLFF,TGTGCCAGCAAAGTCCAGGGGGCGGATGAAAAACTGTTTTTT,14,TRBV2,TRBD1,TRBJ1-4,NA
CASSLAGTGNTIYF,TGTGCCAGCAGCTTGGCGGGAACTGGAAACACCATATATTTT,14,TRBV7-2,NA,TRBJ1-3,many
CASSFRDKQTQYF,TGTGCCAGCAGCTTCCGGGACAAACAGACCCAGTACTTC,13,TRBV7-3,NA,TRBJ2-5,many
CASSLGPQAGNTIYF,TGTGCCAGCAGCTTAGGACCGCAAGCTGGAAACACCATATATTTT,15,TRBV11-2,NA,TRBJ1-3,once
CASSLIRDKRNSPLHF,TGTGCCAGCAGCCTAATCCGGGACAAGAGAAATTCACCCCTCCACTTT,16,TRBV7-3,NA,TRBJ1-6,NA
CASTLTGVNYGYTF,TGTGCCAGCACCTTGACAGGGGTCAACTATGGCTACACCTTC,14,TRBV2,TRBD1,TRBJ1-2,NA
CASSLGRTAPYEQYF,TGTGCCAGCAGCCTCGGACGGACGGCCCCCTACGAGCAGTACTTC,15,TRBV14,NA,TRBJ2-7,many
CASNRQGTGTEAFF,TGTGCCAGCAACAGACAGGGTACGGGCACTGAAGCTTTCTTT,14,TRBV12-3/TRBV12-4,TRBD1,TRBJ1-1,NA
CASSQLSYEQYF,TGTGCCAGCAGCCAACTTAGCTACGAGCAGTACTTC,12,TRBV3-1,NA,TRBJ2-7,many
CATSDFGAGGYEQFF,TGTGCCACCAGTGATTTTGGGGCAGGGGGTTATGAGCAGTTCTTC,15,TRBV24-1,TRBD1,TRBJ2-1,NA
CASSPRYSGNTIYF,TGTGCCAGCAGTCCCCGGTACTCTGGAAACACCATATATTTT,14,TRBV28,NA,TRBJ1-3,few
CASSLEGGEAFF,TGTGCCAGCAGCTTAGAAGGGGGAGAAGCTTTCTTT,12,TRBV11-2,NA,TRBJ1-1,NA